This T cell receptor beta chain appears in the sequencing data of a study of T-cell memory formation after mild COVID-19. One entry per CDR3 protein results from TCRdb running MiXCR on the 5' RACE reads. The profile shows hundreds of thousands of distinct CDR3 sequences, 15% of them singletons. The table lists this clonotype with a few counts. The receptor's source is a man between 18 and 35 years old who had mild COVID-19 (a few samples of this study predate the infection). Cell type and time point are not known. The sample comprised PBMCs or a T cell subset sorted from them (not recorded which).

The chain's CDR3 is CASRRDRSNTGELFF. As DNA, the CDR3 is TGTGCCAGCAGGAGGGACCGTTCGAACACCGGGGAGCTGTTTTTT. V gene TRBV6-5 combines with J gene TRBJ2-2; TRBD1 or TRBD2 may be the D gene (5 bases each). Germline V lookup: CDR1 MNHEY, CDR2 SVGAGI. This CDR3 region has 15 residues. V shed 6 bases and J shed 0 bases, with 11 bases lying between them.